The entry that follows covers one TCR beta chain sequence. One end of the junction fails to match germline, which may point to a read error. The CDR3 is 13 residues long. The germline gives CDR1 SSHAT, CDR2 FNYEAQ (reference sequence). Authors' analysis steps: Estimates of nucleated cell counts were drawn from the amplification of reference gene primers. The protocol was immunoSEQ multiplex PCR, while the TCRdb copy is restricted to in-frame clones and leaves out a portion. That table is the source of V, J and clone size, and D and trimming were worked out from the DNA. The sample carries more than 50,000 clones, around 89% recorded once. This entry is derived from a study of blood T cell repertoires in COVID-19. Study context: Samples came from the United States, Italy and Spain, spanning acute and convalescent COVID-19. The cDNA or gDNA used as material had been derived from T cells, B-cell-depleted T cells, or PBMCs.

The sequenced sample consisted of peripheral blood. The rearrangement links TRBV7-7 to TRBJ2-5, with TRBD1 matching 7 bases. This clonotype originated in a man aged 60-69 years with active COVID-19. The CDR3 region is CASSRDRKETQYF. Here the CDR3 DNA reads TGTGCTAGCAGCCGGGACAGAAAAGAGACCCAGTACTTC. Full variable domain (remainder filled in from reference TRBV7-7 and TRBJ2-5): GAGVSQSPRYKVTKRGQDVTLRCDPISSHATLYWYQQALGQGPEFLTYFNYEAQPDKSGLPSDRFSAERPEGSISTLTIQRTEQRDSAMYRCASSRDRKETQYFGPGTRLLVL.